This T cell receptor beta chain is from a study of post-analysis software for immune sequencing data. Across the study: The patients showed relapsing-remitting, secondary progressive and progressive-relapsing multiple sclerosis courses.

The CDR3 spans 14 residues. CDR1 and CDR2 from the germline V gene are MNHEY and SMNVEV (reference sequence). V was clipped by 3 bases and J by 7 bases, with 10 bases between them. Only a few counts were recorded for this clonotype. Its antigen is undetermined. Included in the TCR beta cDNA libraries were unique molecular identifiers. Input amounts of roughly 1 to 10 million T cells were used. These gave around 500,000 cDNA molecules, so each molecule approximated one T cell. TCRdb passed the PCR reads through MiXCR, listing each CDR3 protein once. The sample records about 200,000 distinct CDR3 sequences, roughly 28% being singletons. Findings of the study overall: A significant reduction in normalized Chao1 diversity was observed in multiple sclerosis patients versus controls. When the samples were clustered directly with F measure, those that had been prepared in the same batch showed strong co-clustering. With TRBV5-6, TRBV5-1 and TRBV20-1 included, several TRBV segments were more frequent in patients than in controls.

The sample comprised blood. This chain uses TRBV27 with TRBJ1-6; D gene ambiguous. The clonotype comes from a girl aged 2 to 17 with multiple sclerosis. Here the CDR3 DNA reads TGTGCCAGCAGTTTCCCATTCATCAATTCACCCCTCCACTTT. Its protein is CASSFPFINSPLHF.